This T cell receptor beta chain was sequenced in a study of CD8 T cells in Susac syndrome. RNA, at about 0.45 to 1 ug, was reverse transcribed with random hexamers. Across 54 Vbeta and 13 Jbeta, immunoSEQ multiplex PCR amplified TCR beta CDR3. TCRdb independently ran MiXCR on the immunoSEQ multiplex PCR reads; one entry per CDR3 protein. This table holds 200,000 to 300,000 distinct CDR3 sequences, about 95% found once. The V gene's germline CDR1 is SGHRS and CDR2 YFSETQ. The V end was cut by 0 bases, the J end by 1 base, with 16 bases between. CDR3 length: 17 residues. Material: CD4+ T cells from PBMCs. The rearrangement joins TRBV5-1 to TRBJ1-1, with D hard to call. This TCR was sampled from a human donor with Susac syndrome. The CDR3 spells CASSLGTVREWNTEAFF. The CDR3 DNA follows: TGCGCCAGCAGCTTGGGAACAGTAAGGGAATGGAACACTGAAGCTTTCTTT.